This TCR beta chain was identified during a study of T-cell reconstitution after alpha-beta-depleted transplantation in children (dated by TCRdb to the mid-2010s). Study-wide context: Using TCR repertoire profiling, the study quantitatively followed how T-cell immune reconstitution unfolded in children after TCRalphabeta/CD19-depleted allogeneic hematopoietic cell transplantation.

What the treatment or condition label conveys for this sample: allogeneic hematopoietic cell transplantation with graft depleted of TCRalphabeta T cells and CD19 B cells. Transplant recipients were children who received TCRalphabeta/CD19-depleted allogeneic hematopoietic cell grafts. In regard to this clonotype: This clone's antigen is unknown. The sample holds no much larger clone one base away, and base qualities are not on file.

Overall study outcomes, separate from this receptor: In some patients, the high TCRbeta diversity seen at day 60 was put down to recipient T cells and intrathymic progenitors that had survived conditioning. Over the following months the frequencies of hyperexpanded clones went down, and after one year T-cell counts and TCRbeta diversity were mostly credited to newly produced T cells. About two months after transplant, the apparently early recovery of alphabetaT-cell counts reportedly depended on just several hundred clones that had expanded rapidly and came from non-depleted graft cells.

Library prep was done by PCR. The run used an Illumina HiSeq 2500. To normalize quantification of the TCRbeta repertoire, the TCR libraries were built with molecular barcoding that relied on unique molecular identifiers. Clones were called with MiXCR by TCRdb after fastp trimmed the public reads at Q25, and only in-frame beta chains were retained. Rows are unified per CDR3 protein, each entry keeping the most common DNA and genes. The sample table holds roughly 490,000 distinct CDR3 sequences, of which more than 9.5% were seen once. Around 15% of the sample comes from the top ten. For CDR1 and CDR2, the germline V gene lists MDHEN and SYDVKM. V lost 11 bases and J lost 2 bases; the stretch between them is 25 bases long. The CDR3 spans 16 residues, from the cysteine through the phenylalanine. Of all the DNA, just the CDR3 is kept, 48 bases in frame from base 1.

The rearrangement joined TRBV28 to TRBJ2-7; the D gene lacks a confident call. The clonotype was recovered from a female patient under 10 years old who had a stem cell transplant for aplastic anemia, so the T cells may come from the graft donor. The material sequenced was PBMCs, mostly from graft donor cells, taken 180 days after TCRalphabeta/CD19-depleted stem cell transplant. DNA sequence: TGTGCCGCCACTTCCTTCAGGTCCCACCCGACCTACGAGCAGTACTTC. It specifies CAATSFRSHPTYEQYF.